This T cell receptor beta chain emerged from a study of CD4 T cells in relation to SARS-CoV-2 and coronaviruses. Study context: TCR beta CDR3s were sequenced after approximately ten-day antigen culture of PBMCs. Controls used an HIV-1 Nef peptide pool or no peptide.

Produced via immunoSEQ multiplex PCR; TCRdb's table is partial and in-frame only. The table records about 11,000 clones, roughly 70% of them present only once. Trimming cost V 4 bases and J 0 bases, with 17 bases left between them. The CDR3 has 17 residues. CDR1 LNHDA and CDR2 SQIVND come from the germline V gene (reference sequence). A note on this clone: The antigen is not known.

CD4+ T cells from unexposed donors were obtained before the COVID-19 pandemic (2011-2018). CD4+ T cells were isolated from the cells after about ten days of culture. Testing used SARS-CoV-2 S/N and four cold-coronavirus spikes on unexposed-donor CD4+ T cells, cells permitting. The chain combines TRBV19 with TRBJ2-3, with a tentative D call TRBD2 (6 bases). Sequencing was done on a sample of CD4+ T cells from PBMCs, cultured in vitro. The receptor was derived from a human donor in good health. The CDR3 spells CASSRRGYQDSTDTQYF. CDR3 DNA sequence: TGTGCCAGTAGTAGACGGGGGTACCAAGATAGCACAGATACGCAGTATTTT.